These 26 T cell receptor beta chains were all obtained from the same sample, sequenced in a study of T cells in localized non-small cell lung cancer. The protocol was immunoSEQ multiplex PCR, while the TCRdb copy is restricted to in-frame clones and leaves out a portion. The repertoire holds tens of thousands of clones, with about four fifths as singletons. Specimen: peripheral blood, collected before any cancer treatment. The receptors stem from a man aged 35 to 69 with stage I lung adenocarcinoma.

CDR3 sequence reads: CAISVEAYYNEQFF. CDR3 nucleotides: TGTGCCATCAGTGTGGAGGCGTACTACAATGAGCAGTTCTTC. The rearrangement uses TRBV10-3 and TRBJ2-1; a possible D gene is TRBD2 (5 bases). Germline V gene sequence: CDR1 ENHRY, CDR2 SYGVKD. This CDR3 contains 14 residues. The V and J ends lost 4 bases and 3 bases respectively, with 10 bases between them.

The chain employs TRBV19 and TRBJ1-2; perhaps TRBD1 as D (6 bases). Germline CDR1 LNHDA, CDR2 SQIVND (reference sequence). This CDR3 is 16 amino acids long. Between the trimmed V and J ends, which lost 7 bases and 2 bases, there was a span of 20 bases. Here the CDR3 reads CASNPPRGQGNYGYTF. CDR3 bases: TGTGCCAGTAATCCGCCACGCGGCCAGGGGAACTATGGCTACACCTTC.

The rearrangement links TRBV9 to TRBJ2-3, with TRBD2 matching 9 bases. Germline CDR1 is SGDLS and CDR2 is YYNGEE. The ends lost 1 base at V and 4 bases at J; junction bases unmatched: 16. This CDR3 is built from 19 residues. Here the CDR3 reads CASSVTVQRAGGPPDTQYF. For the CDR3, the DNA is TGTGCCAGCAGCGTAACTGTGCAGCGGGCGGGAGGGCCCCCAGATACGCAGTATTTT. The full variable domain, completed using reference TRBV9 and TRBJ2-3, is DSGVTQTPKHLITATGQRVTLRCSPRSGDLSVYWYQQSLDQGLQFLIQYYNGEERAKGNILERFSAQQFPDLHSELNLSSLELGDSALYFCASSVTVQRAGGPPDTQYFGPGTRLTVL.

By sample fraction, this clone is medium-sized. V and J are TRBV6-4 and TRBJ2-1; perhaps D is TRBD1 or TRBD2 (5 bases each). With 6 bases removed from V and 3 bases from J, the gap between germline ends came to 15 bases. This CDR3 comprises 15 residues. Germline V lookup: CDR1 MRHNA, CDR2 SNTAGT. CDR3 nucleotides: TGTGCCAGCAGCCCCTCCGGGGCCAACTACAATGAGCAGTTCTTC. Protein sequence: CASSPSGANYNEQFF.

The rearrangement joins TRBV5-1 to TRBJ1-6; D uncertain. Germline CDR1 is SGHRS and CDR2 is YFSETQ. Trimming stripped 4 bases from V and 0 bases from J, with 11 bases between. This CDR3 comprises 16 residues. CDR3 amino acids: CASSGGSYSYNSPLHF. The CDR3 nucleotides read TGCGCCAGCAGCGGCGGGAGTTACTCCTATAATTCACCCCTCCACTTT.

This clone was found once. The CDR3 is CASSPGFNEKLFF. The CDR3 nucleotides read TGTGCCAGCAGCCCGGGATTTAATGAAAAACTGTTTTTT. The chain is built from TRBV11-1 and TRBJ1-4; unclear D gene. Germline V gene lookup returns CDR1 SGHAT and CDR2 FQDESV (reference sequence). V lost 5 bases and J lost 4, with 8 bases in between. The CDR3 runs 13 residues.

The CDR3, as DNA: TGTGCCAGCAGTTACAGGGGGGGCGAGACAGATACGCAGTATTTT. Translated, it gives CASSYRGGETDTQYF. The chain combines TRBV6-5 with TRBJ2-3; perhaps TRBD2 as D (7 bases). The CDR3 spans 15 residues. Germline V lookup: CDR1 MNHEY, CDR2 SVGAGI. The V end lost 2 bases, the J end lost 3 bases, and 12 bases lay between the germline ends.

The rearrangement joins TRBV19 to TRBJ2-2; D gene unclear. V lost 5 bases and J 3 bases, leaving 16 bases between the germline ends. This CDR3 spans 16 amino acids. Germline CDR1 and CDR2: LNHDA and SQIVND (reference sequence). The CDR3 DNA reads as TGTGCCAGTAGTTCGCTAATGGGTGCGGACACCGGGGAGCTGTTTTTT. It is translated as CASSSLMGADTGELFF.

The chain is built from TRBV12-5 and TRBJ2-7; TRBD2 aligns across 9 bases. The CDR3 has 16 residues. Germline values: CDR1 LGHNT, CDR2 FRNRAP. J was trimmed by 6 bases and V by 4 bases; bases with no gene match: 13. The DNA of the CDR3 is TGTGCTAGTGGTTCGCCAATTAAGGGACTAGCAGGCGAGCAGTACTTC. Translated: CASGSPIKGLAGEQYF.

The chain joins TRBV6-1 to TRBJ1-6, with D perhaps matching TRBD1 (6 bases). Germline V gene sequence: CDR1 MNHNS, CDR2 SASEGT. Trimming removed 4 bases from V and 8 bases from J, with 12 bases in between. The CDR3 is 14 amino acids. The CDR3 DNA follows: TGTGCCAGCAGTGGATTCAGGGGCGATTCACCCCTCCACTTT. This encodes CASSGFRGDSPLHF.

The CDR3 region is CAWSKGIGELFF. CDR3 coding DNA: TGTGCCTGGAGTAAGGGGATCGGGGAGCTGTTTTTT. V is TRBV30 and J is TRBJ2-2, with D perhaps TRBD1 (5 bases). Germline-derived CDR1 and CDR2 are GTSNPN and SVGIG (reference sequence). The CDR3 runs 12 residues. V lost 2 bases and J 7 bases, leaving 8 bases between the germline ends.

The chain employs TRBV11-1 and TRBJ2-6; D gene unclear. CDR3 length: 16 amino acids. Germline values: CDR1 SGHAT, CDR2 FQDESV (reference sequence). Between the trimmed V and J ends, which lost 3 bases and 0 bases, there was a span of 9 bases. The CDR3 protein is CASSFDGASGANVLTF. CDR3 nucleotide sequence: TGTGCCAGCAGCTTCGACGGAGCCTCTGGGGCCAACGTCCTGACTTTC. Complete variable domain (other parts from reference TRBV11-1 and TRBJ2-6): EAEVAQSPRYKITEKSQAVAFWCDPISGHATLYWYRQILGQGPELLVQFQDESVVDDSQLPKDRFSAERLKGVDSTLKIQPAELGDSAMYLCASSFDGASGANVLTFGAGSRLTVL.

On this clone itself: The sample holds other DNA sequences that translate to the same CDR3. The V gene is TRBV6-1, the J gene TRBJ2-7, with TRBD2 matching over 12 bases. This CDR3 region has 15 residues. V dropped 3 bases and J dropped 1; count of bases not matched to a gene: 1. Germline V CDR1 and CDR2: MNHNS, SASEGT. The CDR3 DNA is TGTGCCAGCAGTGAGGGGACTAGCGGGTCCTACGAGCAGTACTTC. As protein: CASSEGTSGSYEQYF.

V and J are TRBV5-4 and TRBJ2-5; the D gene is possibly TRBD1 (5 bases). The germline V and J ends were trimmed by 0 bases and 5 bases, with 8 bases remaining between them. This CDR3 region has 13 residues. Germline CDR1 SGHNT, CDR2 YYREEE (reference sequence). DNA of the CDR3: TGTGCCAGCAGCTTGGAGAAGGGGGAGACCCAGTACTTC. Encoded protein: CASSLEKGETQYF.

The chain uses TRBV10-3 and TRBJ1-5, with 8 nucleotides matching TRBD1. V was clipped by 8 bases and J by 4 bases; unmatched bases: 7. Germline V gene sequence: CDR1 ENHRY, CDR2 SYGVKD. This CDR3 has 14 residues. The CDR3 protein is CAIGGTGSNQPQHF. The CDR3 DNA follows: TGTGCCATCGGGGGGACAGGTAGTAATCAGCCCCAGCATTTT.

The V call is TRBV27, the J call TRBJ2-7; D remains unclear. CDR3 length: 14 residues. Deletions cut 7 bases from V and 2 bases from J, with 15 bases between. In germline, CDR1 is MNHEY, CDR2 SMNVEV (reference sequence). CDR3 protein: CASISTGLPYEQYF. The CDR3 bases are TGTGCCAGCATCAGTACGGGTTTACCCTACGAGCAGTACTTC.

The rearrangement uses TRBV10-3 and TRBJ1-2; a possible D gene is TRBD1 (5 bases). The V and J ends lost 0 bases and 3 bases respectively, with 17 bases between them. Germline CDR1 reads ENHRY; CDR2 reads SYGVKD. The CDR3 is 17 residues long. CDR3 DNA sequence: TGTGCCATCAGTGAGTCGTCCGGGGGTCGTATGGACTATGGCTACACCTTC. As protein: CAISESSGGRMDYGYTF.

The rearrangement uses TRBV28 and TRBJ2-2; D is ambiguous. The CDR3 spans 15 residues. The V gene lost 7 bases and the J gene lost 0 bases, with 12 bases spanning the gap. The germline V gene encodes CDR1 MDHEN and CDR2 SYDVKM. Here the CDR3 reads CASKSPTSNTGELFF. The CDR3 coding sequence is TGTGCCAGCAAATCTCCAACTTCGAACACCGGGGAGCTGTTTTTT.

The gene calls are TRBV7-9 and TRBJ2-5, with no clear D. Deletions cut 5 bases from V and 5 bases from J, with 15 bases between. The CDR3 length is 14 residues. Germline CDR1 and CDR2: SEHNR and FQNEAQ (reference sequence). Here the CDR3 reads CASSRTWGVETQYF. In DNA form, the CDR3 reads TGTGCCAGCAGCCGGACCTGGGGTGTGGAGACCCAGTACTTC.

The CDR3 spells CASSVRGNRNTGELFF. For the CDR3, the DNA is TGTGCCAGCAGCGTCAGGGGCAACAGGAACACCGGGGAGCTGTTTTTT. The chain links TRBV9 to TRBJ2-2, with a weak D call TRBD1 (6 bases). V was shortened by 2 bases and J by 1 base, with 12 bases between the two germline ends. Per germline, CDR1 SGDLS and CDR2 YYNGEE. This CDR3 spans 16 amino acids.

The chain couples TRBV28 to TRBJ1-4; D remains unclear. The V and J ends lost 5 bases and 5 bases respectively, with 3 bases between them. Germline CDR1 MDHEN, CDR2 SYDVKM. The CDR3 is 11 residues long. As DNA, the CDR3 is TGTGCCAGCAGTGGGAATGAAAAACTGTTTTTT. Residues: CASSGNEKLFF.

V usage is TRBV30 and J usage is TRBJ2-7; TRBD1 or TRBD2 may be the D gene (5 bases each). Germline V CDR1 and CDR2: GTSNPN, SVGIG (reference sequence). The CDR3 length is 12 residues. V was cut by 0 bases and J by 6 bases, with 9 bases left in between. CDR3 in amino acids: CAWSVAGSEQYF. CDR3 sequence (DNA): TGTGCCTGGAGTGTTGCAGGGAGCGAGCAGTACTTC.

This chain links TRBV5-4 with TRBJ2-7; the D gene is possibly TRBD2 (6 bases). The CDR3 has 13 amino acids. Germline V gene data show CDR1 as SGHNT and CDR2 as YYREEE (reference sequence). Trimming shortened V by 0 bases and J by 5 bases, and 9 bases separated the two germline ends. The CDR3 loop reads CASSLGGDDEQYF. DNA of the CDR3: TGTGCCAGCAGCTTGGGGGGGGACGACGAGCAGTACTTC.

This clone qualifies as medium-sized. The rearrangement joins TRBV5-6 to TRBJ1-6; 9 bases align to TRBD1. With 4 bases clipped from V and 7 bases from J, the junction kept 6 bases outside the gene matches. The CDR3 length is 15 residues. Germline V lookup: CDR1 SGHDT, CDR2 YYEEEE. Here the CDR3 reads CASSPDRGRNSPLHF. CDR3 bases: TGTGCCAGCAGCCCCGACAGGGGGAGAAATTCACCCCTCCACTTT. Supplemented by reference TRBV5-6 and TRBJ1-6, the full variable domain reads DAGVTQSPTHLIKTRGQQVTLRCSPKSGHDTVSWYQQALGQGPQFIFQYYEEEERQRGNFPDRFSGHQFPNYSSELNVNALLLGDSALYLCASSPDRGRNSPLHFGNGTRLTVT.

This chain links TRBV27 with TRBJ2-5; TRBD1 is a possible D gene (6 bases). The V end was cut by 5 bases, the J end by 4 bases, with 8 bases between. The CDR3 sequence is 12 residues long. Germline V gives CDR1 MNHEY, CDR2 SMNVEV (reference sequence). This CDR3 is CASSLRGETQYF. The DNA of the CDR3 is TGTGCCAGCAGTCTCAGGGGAGAGACCCAGTACTTC.

This chain uses TRBV2 with TRBJ1-1, with D unclear. Germline V lookup: CDR1 SNHLY, CDR2 FYNNEI. This CDR3 has 13 amino acids. Trimming left V 8 bases short and J 0 bases short, with 10 bases between. The CDR3 region is CASRSALNTEAFF. In DNA form, the CDR3 reads TGTGCCAGCCGATCCGCCCTGAACACTGAAGCTTTCTTT. Full variable domain (outside the CDR3, taken from reference TRBV2 and TRBJ1-1): EPEVTQTPSHQVTQMGQEVILRCVPISNHLYFYWYRQILGQKVEFLVSFYNNEISEKSEIFDDQFSVERPDGSNFTLKIRSTKLEDSAMYFCASRSALNTEAFFGQGTRLTVV.